These T cell receptor beta chains were read from a single sample in a study of T cell changes during pregnancy in multiple sclerosis. Sequencing was performed with immunoSEQ multiplex PCR; in TCRdb, only in-frame clones are kept and a portion is missing. The sample records fewer than 80,000 clones, around 90% being singletons. The sample was CD4+ T cells from peripheral blood mononuclear cells, taken in the third trimester of pregnancy. The source of these receptors is a female donor in good health, enrolled as a control in a pregnancy study. Both conserved end residues are trimmed from each CDR3.

TRBV7-8	TRBJ1-2	ASSLEQHYGYT
TRBV9	TRBJ2-7	ASSVSGHISYEQY
TRBV9	TRBJ2-7	ASSVGSGTGLTYEQY
TRBV4-3	TRBJ1-2	ASSQDGGVREGYT
TRBV19	TRBJ2-1	ASSPTRQGAQANEQF
TRBV30	TRBJ2-7	AWSGTSLPLSYEQY
TRBV5-6	TRBJ2-5	ASSLEGRAGGTQY
TRBV6-5	TRBJ2-7	ASSRDRDFFYEQY
TRBV5-6	TRBJ1-5	ASSLNIGGNQPQH
TRBV11-3	TRBJ2-1	ASSREGGGPVAGV
TRBV7-2	TRBJ2-4	ASSLEGLQNIQY
TRBV7-2	TRBJ2-5	ASSPTGQSQETQY
TRBV6-5	TRBJ1-2	ASSKQGVYGYT
TRBV19	TRBJ2-7	ASSMGQGYEQY
TRBV12-5	TRBJ1-4	ASGYTGTGTF
TRBV7-2	TRBJ1-1	ASSFEVRTEAF
TRBV2	TRBJ1-5	ASSERPTAQH
TRBV6-4	TRBJ2-7	ASSKMDSYEQY
TRBV7-9	TRBJ2-7	ASIGTGQGFYEQY
TRBV19	TRBJ1-2	ASSGVTNYGYT
TRBV30	TRBJ1-2	AWSVQRGYT
TRBV4-2	TRBJ1-3	ASSREFSGNTIY
TRBV5-5	TRBJ1-1	ASSLTGFGNTEAF
TRBV5-1	TRBJ2-7	ASSLATSGGQSSYEQY
TRBV30	TRBJ2-2	AWKQAVNTGELF
TRBV28	TRBJ2-1	ASSFSGQGALDEQF
TRBV6-6	TRBJ2-3	ASSTPGQVDTDTQY
TRBV4-3	TRBJ2-1	ASARSTSTEQF
TRBV11-3	TRBJ1-1	ASSSNRDTEAF
TRBV5-6	TRBJ1-6	ASTLGDSVSPLH
TRBV5-1	TRBJ1-1	ASSLDAGGPTLNTEAF
TRBV6-1	TRBJ2-3	ASSESQGLGTDTQY
TRBV6-4	TRBJ1-5	ASSDSSNDSHGNQPQH
TRBV9	TRBJ2-2	ASSLLAGGQNTGELF
TRBV30	TRBJ2-7	AWNPGTGILYEQY
TRBV30	TRBJ1-6	ALGQVNSPLH
TRBV11-3	TRBJ2-7	ASSPRDRFYEQY